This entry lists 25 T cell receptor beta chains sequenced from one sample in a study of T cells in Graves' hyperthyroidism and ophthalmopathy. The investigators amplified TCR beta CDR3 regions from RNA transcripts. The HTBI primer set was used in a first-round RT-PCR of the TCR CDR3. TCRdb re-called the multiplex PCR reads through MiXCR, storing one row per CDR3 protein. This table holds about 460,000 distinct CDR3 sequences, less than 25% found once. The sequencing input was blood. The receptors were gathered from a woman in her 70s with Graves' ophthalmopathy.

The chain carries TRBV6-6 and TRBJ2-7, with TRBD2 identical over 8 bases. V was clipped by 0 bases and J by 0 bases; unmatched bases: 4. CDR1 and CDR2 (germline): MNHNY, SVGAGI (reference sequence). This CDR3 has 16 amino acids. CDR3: CASSYSGGRPSYEQYF. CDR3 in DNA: TGTGCCAGCAGTTACTCGGGCGGGAGGCCCTCCTACGAGCAGTACTTC.

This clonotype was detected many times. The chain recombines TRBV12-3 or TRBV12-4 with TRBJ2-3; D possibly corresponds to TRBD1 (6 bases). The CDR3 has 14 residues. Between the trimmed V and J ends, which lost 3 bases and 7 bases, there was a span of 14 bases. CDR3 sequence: CASSFTRTENTQYF. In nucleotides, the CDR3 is TGTGCCAGCAGTTTTACCCGGACAGAGAATACGCAGTATTTT.

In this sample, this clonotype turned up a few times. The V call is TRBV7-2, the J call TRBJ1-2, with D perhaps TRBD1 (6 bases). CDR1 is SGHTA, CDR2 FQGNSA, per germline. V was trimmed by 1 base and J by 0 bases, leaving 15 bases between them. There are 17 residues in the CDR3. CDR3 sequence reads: CASSLVGGVGANYGYTF. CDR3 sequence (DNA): TGTGCCAGCAGCTTAGTGGGGGGCGTGGGAGCTAACTATGGCTACACCTTC.

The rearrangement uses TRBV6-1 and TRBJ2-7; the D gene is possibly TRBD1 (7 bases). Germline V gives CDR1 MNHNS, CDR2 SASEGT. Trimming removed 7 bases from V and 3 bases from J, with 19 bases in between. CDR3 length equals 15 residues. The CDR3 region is CASTPSDRRGYEQYF. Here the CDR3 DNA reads TGTGCCAGCACCCCCTCGGACAGGAGGGGCTACGAGCAGTACTTC.

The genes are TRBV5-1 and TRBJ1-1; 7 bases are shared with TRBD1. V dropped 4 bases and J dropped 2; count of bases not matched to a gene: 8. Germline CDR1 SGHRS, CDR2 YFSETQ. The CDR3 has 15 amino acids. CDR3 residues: CASSRMGQLNTEAFF. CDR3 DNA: TGCGCCAGCAGCAGAATGGGACAGTTAAACACTGAAGCTTTCTTT.

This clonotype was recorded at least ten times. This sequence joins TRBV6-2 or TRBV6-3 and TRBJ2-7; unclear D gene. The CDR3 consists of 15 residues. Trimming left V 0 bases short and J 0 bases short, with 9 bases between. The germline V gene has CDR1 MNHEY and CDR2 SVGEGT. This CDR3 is CASSYSASLSYEQYF. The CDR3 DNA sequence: TGTGCCAGCAGTTACTCGGCCAGCCTCTCCTACGAGCAGTACTTC.

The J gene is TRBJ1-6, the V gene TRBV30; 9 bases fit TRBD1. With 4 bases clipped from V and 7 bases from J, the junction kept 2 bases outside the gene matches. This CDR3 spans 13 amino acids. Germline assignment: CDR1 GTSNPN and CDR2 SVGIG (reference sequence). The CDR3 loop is CAWTGQGNSPLHF. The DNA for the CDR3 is TGTGCCTGGACCGGACAGGGGAATTCACCCCTCCACTTT.

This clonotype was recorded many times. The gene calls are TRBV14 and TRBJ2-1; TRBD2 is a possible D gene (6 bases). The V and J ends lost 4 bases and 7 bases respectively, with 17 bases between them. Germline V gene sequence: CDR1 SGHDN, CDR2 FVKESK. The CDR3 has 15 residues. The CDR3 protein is CASSLGAGGGNEQFF. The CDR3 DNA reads TGTGCCAGCAGCCTTGGGGCCGGAGGAGGGAATGAGCAGTTCTTC.

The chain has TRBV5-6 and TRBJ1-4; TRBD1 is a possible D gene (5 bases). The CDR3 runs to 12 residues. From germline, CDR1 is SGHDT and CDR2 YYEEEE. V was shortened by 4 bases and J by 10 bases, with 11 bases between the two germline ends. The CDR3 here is CASSPGPGKLFF. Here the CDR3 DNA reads TGTGCCAGCAGCCCGGGGCCAGGAAAACTGTTTTTT.

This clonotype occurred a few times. The CDR3 reads CASSTRIRQGRRNTEAFF. As DNA, the CDR3 is TGTGCCAGTAGTACTCGAATTCGACAGGGCCGGAGGAACACTGAAGCTTTCTTT. The rearrangement joins TRBV19 to TRBJ1-1; 7 bases fit TRBD1. The CDR3 extends over 18 amino acids. The germline CDR1 and CDR2 sequences are LNHDA and SQIVND (reference sequence). The trim removed 4 bases at V and 1 base at J, leaving 15 bases unmatched.

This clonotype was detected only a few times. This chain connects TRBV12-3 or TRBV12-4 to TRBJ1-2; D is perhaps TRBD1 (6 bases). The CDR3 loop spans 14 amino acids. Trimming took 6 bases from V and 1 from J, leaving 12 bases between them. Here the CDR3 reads CASSPGQSNYGYTF. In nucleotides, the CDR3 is TGTGCCAGCAGCCCAGGACAGAGTAACTATGGCTACACCTTC.

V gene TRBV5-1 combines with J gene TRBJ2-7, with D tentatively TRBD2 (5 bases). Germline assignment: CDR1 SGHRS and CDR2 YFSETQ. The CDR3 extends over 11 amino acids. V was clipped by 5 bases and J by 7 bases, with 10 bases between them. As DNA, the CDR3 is TGCGCCAGCAGACCCCAGCGGGAGCAGTACTTC. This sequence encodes CASRPQREQYF.

The CDR3 sequence is CASSQRGLADYEQYF. CDR3 DNA: TGTGCCAGCAGCCAAAGGGGACTAGCGGACTACGAGCAGTACTTC. The rearrangement joins TRBV3-1 to TRBJ2-7, with TRBD2 identical over 11 bases. V gave up 2 bases and J gave up 3 bases; unmatched junction bases: 3. This CDR3 has 15 amino acids. Germline assignment: CDR1 LGHDT and CDR2 YNNKEL (reference sequence).

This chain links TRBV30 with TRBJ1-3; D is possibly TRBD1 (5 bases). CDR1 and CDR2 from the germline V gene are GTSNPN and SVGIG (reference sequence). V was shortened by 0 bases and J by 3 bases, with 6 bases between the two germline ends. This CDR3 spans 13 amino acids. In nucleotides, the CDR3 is TGTGCCTGGAGTGTACAGGTTGGAAACACCATATATTTT. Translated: CAWSVQVGNTIYF.

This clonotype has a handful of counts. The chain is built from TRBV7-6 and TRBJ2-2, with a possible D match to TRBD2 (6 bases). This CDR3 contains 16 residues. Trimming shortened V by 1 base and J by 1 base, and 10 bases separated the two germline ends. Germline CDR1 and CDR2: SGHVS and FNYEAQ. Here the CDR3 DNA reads TGTGCCAGCAGCTTAGGGGGAGGTCTGAACACCGGGGAGCTGTTTTTT. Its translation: CASSLGGGLNTGELFF. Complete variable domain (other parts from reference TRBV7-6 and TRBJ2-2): GAGVSQSPRYKVTKRGQDVALRCDPISGHVSLYWYRQALGQGPEFLTYFNYEAQQDKSGLPNDRFSAERPEGSISTLTIQRTEQRDSAMYRCASSLGGGLNTGELFFGEGSRLTVL.

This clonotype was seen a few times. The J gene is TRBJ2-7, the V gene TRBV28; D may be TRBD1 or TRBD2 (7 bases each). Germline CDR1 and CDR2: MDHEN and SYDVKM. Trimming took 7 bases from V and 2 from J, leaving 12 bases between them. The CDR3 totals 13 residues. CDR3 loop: CASTQGGAYEQYF. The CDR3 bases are TGTGCCAGCACCCAGGGGGGGGCCTACGAGCAGTACTTC. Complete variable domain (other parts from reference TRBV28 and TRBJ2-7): DVKVTQSSRYLVKRTGEKVFLECVQDMDHENMFWYRQDPGLGLRLIYFSYDVKMKEKGDIPEGYSVSREKKERFSLILESASTNQTSMYLCASTQGGAYEQYFGPGTRLTVT.

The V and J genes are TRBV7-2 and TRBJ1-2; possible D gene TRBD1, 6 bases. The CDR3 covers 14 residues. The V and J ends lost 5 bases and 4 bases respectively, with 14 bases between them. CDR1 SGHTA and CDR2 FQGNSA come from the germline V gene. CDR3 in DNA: TGTGCCAGCAGCAGGGGGGGACTCATCTATGGCTACACCTTC. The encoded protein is CASSRGGLIYGYTF. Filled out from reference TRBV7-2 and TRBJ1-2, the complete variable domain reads GAGVSQSPSNKVTEKGKDVELRCDPISGHTALYWYRQSLGQGLEFLIYFQGNSAPDKSGLPSDRFSAERTGGSVSTLTIQRTQQEDSAVYLCASSRGGLIYGYTFGSGTRLTVV.

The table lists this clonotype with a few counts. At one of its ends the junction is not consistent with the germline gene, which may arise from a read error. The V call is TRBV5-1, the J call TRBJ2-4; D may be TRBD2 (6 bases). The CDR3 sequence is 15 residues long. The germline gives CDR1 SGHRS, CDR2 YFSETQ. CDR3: CASSPGGTARNIQYF. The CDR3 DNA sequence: TGCGCCAGCAGCCCCGGCGGGACTGCCAGAAACATTCAGTACTTC.

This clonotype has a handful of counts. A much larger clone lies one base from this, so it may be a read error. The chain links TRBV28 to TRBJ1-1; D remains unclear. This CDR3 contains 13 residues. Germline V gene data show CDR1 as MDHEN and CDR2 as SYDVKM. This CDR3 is CAGSPPIKTEAFF. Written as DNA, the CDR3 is TGTGCCGGCAGCCCCCCTATAAAGACTGAAGCTTTCTTT.

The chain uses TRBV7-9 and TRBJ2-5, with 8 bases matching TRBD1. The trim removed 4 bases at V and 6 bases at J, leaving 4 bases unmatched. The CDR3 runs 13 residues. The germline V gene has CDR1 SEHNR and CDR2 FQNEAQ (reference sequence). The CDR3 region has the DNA TGTGCCAGCAGCTGGACAGGGCGTCAGACCCAGTACTTC. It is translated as CASSWTGRQTQYF.

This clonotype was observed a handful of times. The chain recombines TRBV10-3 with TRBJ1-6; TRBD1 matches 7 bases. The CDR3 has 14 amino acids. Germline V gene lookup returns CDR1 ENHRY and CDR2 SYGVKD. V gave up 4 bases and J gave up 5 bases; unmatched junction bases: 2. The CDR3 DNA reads TGTGCCATCAGTGTCGACAGGGATAATTCACCCCTCCACTTT. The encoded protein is CAISVDRDNSPLHF.

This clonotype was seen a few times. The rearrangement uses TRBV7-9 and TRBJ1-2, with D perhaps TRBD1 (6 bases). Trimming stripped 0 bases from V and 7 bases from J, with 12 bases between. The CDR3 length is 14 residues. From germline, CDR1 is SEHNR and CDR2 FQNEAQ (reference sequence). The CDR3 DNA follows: TGTGCCAGCAGCTTAGCAGGACAGTTGGGTGGCTACACCTTC. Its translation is CASSLAGQLGGYTF. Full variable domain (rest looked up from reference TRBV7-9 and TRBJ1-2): DTGVSQNPRHKITKRGQNVTFRCDPISEHNRLYWYRQTLGQGPEFLTYFQNEAQLEKSRLLSDRFSAERPKGSFSTLEIQRTEQGDSAMYLCASSLAGQLGGYTFGSGTRLTVV.

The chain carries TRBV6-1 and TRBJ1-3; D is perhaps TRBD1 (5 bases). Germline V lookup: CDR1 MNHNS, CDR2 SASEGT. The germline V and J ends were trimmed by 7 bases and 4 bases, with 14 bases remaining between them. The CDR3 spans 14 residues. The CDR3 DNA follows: TGTGCCAGCACAACTGGGGGTACAGGAAACACCATATATTTT. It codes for CASTTGGTGNTIYF.

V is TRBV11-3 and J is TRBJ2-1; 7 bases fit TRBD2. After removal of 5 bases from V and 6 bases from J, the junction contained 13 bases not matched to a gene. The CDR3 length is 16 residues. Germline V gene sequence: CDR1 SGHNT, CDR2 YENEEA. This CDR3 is CASSPGRGTLVNEQFF. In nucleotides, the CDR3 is TGTGCCAGCAGCCCGGGGCGGGGGACGCTCGTCAATGAGCAGTTCTTC.

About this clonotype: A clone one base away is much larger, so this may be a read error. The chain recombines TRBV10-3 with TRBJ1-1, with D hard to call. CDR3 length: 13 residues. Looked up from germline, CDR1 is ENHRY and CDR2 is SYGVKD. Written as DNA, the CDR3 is TGTGCCACCAGTGCCGGAGGCAACACTGAAGCTTTCTTT. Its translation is CATSAGGNTEAFF.